This TCR beta chain was observed in a study of shared clonotypes between healthy human individuals (dated by TCRdb to the early 2020s). The study in broad terms: The cohort included a few men and a couple of women between 18 and 49 years of age. To increase sequencing depth and limit assay-specific biases, TCR repertoire library preparation and sequencing were carried out by different laboratories using diverse techniques. Each donor's leukapheresis produced roughly between roughly 0.9 and 8.9 billion PBMCs. The study deeply sequenced blood TCR repertoires of five healthy adults to estimate repertoire size and the extent of clonotype sharing between individuals. For each donor, CD4 naive and CD4 memory were each run on three plates, CD8 naive on two plates, and CD8 memory on one plate. Broader findings and caveats from the paper: Incomplete sequencing was indicated by rarefaction of sorted-subset datasets, despite the large sequencing depth. Naive subsets generally had larger estimated clonotype richness than memory subsets. Pairwise subsampling indicated that sequencing depth was expected to affect the degree of clonotype sharing among donors. Because the study included a small number of donors, the genetic and exposure-history diversity represented was limited. Across a few donors, about 5% of naive CD4, approximately 3.6% of naive CD8, 2.3% of memory CD4, and approximately 0.4% of memory CD8 clonotypes were shared. Compared with non-shared clonotypes, clonotypes shared by all four sorted-subset donors had higher generation probabilities. Only blood was sampled, and tissue TCR repertoires likely differ from those in blood.

CD8 naive samples consisted of CD45RO-negative cells that were positively selected for CCR7, yielding a CD45RA+CCR7+ population without TemRA cells. The donors were healthy, HIV-negative adults who had no recently reported acute infections or vaccinations. Only Caucasian adults living in Nashville, Tennessee, USA were represented among the donors. Blood was obtained by leukapheresis, after which PBMCs were separated by Ficoll-Histopaque density gradient centrifugation and cryopreserved in liquid nitrogen vapor phase. Analytical flow cytometry was used to check the purity and quantity of every magnetically sorted T cell population. Each sorted fraction had its genomic DNA isolated and then quantified by UV absorbance on a Nanodrop 2000c. With regard to this clone: It has no known antigen specificity. There are no base qualities to consult, and no much larger clone falls within one base. The same CDR3 arises from other DNA sequences in this sample as well.

Using the deep immunoSEQ assay, TCR CDR3 regions were amplified from genomic DNA by multiplex PCR. Genomic DNA extracted from each cell subset was distributed evenly over all wells of several immunoSEQ 96-well plates, and each plate served as one replicate. For sorted subsets, about 200 ng genomic DNA, equal to tens of thousands of T cell genomes, was loaded into each replicate PCR. Purified libraries were quantified with a Qubit 3.0 fluorometer, sized on a Bioanalyzer 2100, and re-quantified with the KAPA Library Quantification kit. A separate single-read 150-cycle Illumina NextSeq 550 flow cell was used to sequence each immunoSEQ 96-well plate. In the source study's methods: Because the immunoSEQ output held only junctional sequences and lacked quality scores, the filtering could not match the filtering applied to full-length reads. To assign V/J genes and CDR3, sequences were annotated against IMGT germline references using PyIR, a Python wrapper for IgBLAST v1.9. Reads were removed for weak V/J assignments (E-value above 1e-6), missing CDR3, stop codons, out-of-frame junctions, or ambiguous translated residues. A V3J clonotype was defined by an identical inferred V gene, J gene, and CDR3 amino acid sequence. Percentage overlap between repertoires was computed as shared unique clonotypes divided by the size of the smaller repertoire. Richness of each repertoire was evaluated using RTK rarefaction, the Chao1 estimator, and Recon v2.1 estimates of unobserved clonotypes. Generation probabilities were computed with OLGA for all TCRbeta clonotypes obtained by the gDNA method from several donors. TCRdb's version of the immuneACCESS table is confined to in-frame rearrangements and falls short of the full clone set. An unresolved V gene accounts for under half of the shortfall where checked; the remainder is of unknown origin. That table gives V, J and clone size, and the DNA gave D and trimming. Counted in this sample were about 2 million clones; less than 95% of them appeared once. The ten largest clones represent 1.2% of the sample.

The sequencing sample was made of naive CD8+ T cells sorted from blood. Sample cell subset or site, as interpreted from the label and publication: CD45RA+CCR7+. This sequence originates from a man aged 18 to 29 in good health.

At the DNA level, the sequence is TGTGCCTGGAGTATCGGGGGAGGCACTGAAGCTTTCTTT. Its protein reads: CAWSIGGGTEAFF. The rearrangement combines TRBV30 with TRBJ1-1; a weak D assignment points to TRBD1 (5 bases agree). The V and J ends are trimmed by 2 bases and 4 bases, leaving 11 bases between them. Sequences GTSNPN (CDR1) and SVGIG (CDR2) are obtained from the germline V gene (reference sequence). The CDR3, cysteine through phenylalanine, is 13 amino acids long. Of the read, only the CDR3 DNA is kept; its 39 bases are in frame from base 1.